This T cell receptor beta chain was recorded in a study of shared clonotypes between healthy human individuals. Using immunoSEQ multiplex PCR, the repertoire was profiled, and TCRdb retains in-frame clones only, with some absent. Seen here are some 1 million clones, roughly 80% observed once, and the top ten hold approximately 1.5%. A CD45RA-negative memory subset and a CD45RA+ naive subset were separated from the CD4+ cells. The sequenced sample was memory CD4+ T cells sorted from blood. Subset: CD45RA-negative fraction. The receptor comes from a young man in good health.

The CDR3 DNA reads as TGTGCCAGCAGTGGACTCTATAGGCATGAGCAGTTCTTC. This encodes CASSGLYRHEQFF. The chain joins TRBV25-1 to TRBJ2-1, with D unclear. The length of the CDR3 is 13 residues. The germline gives CDR1 MGHDK, CDR2 SYGVNS. V was cut by 4 bases and J by 8 bases, with 12 bases left in between. The full variable domain, in which reference TRBV25-1 and TRBJ2-1 provide the parts outside the CDR3, is EADIYQTPRYLVIGTGKKITLECSQTMGHDKMYWYQQDPGMELHLIHYSYGVNSTEKGDLSSESTVSRIRTEHFPLTLESARPSHTSQYLCASSGLYRHEQFFGPGTRLTVL.